A selection of T cell receptor beta chains follows, all from one sample in a study of T cell repertoires in cytomegalovirus infection. Using its own MiXCR run on the reads, TCRdb lists one record per CDR3 protein. The data contain more than 150,000 distinct CDR3 sequences, 15% to 20% of them singletons. Specimen: PBMCs. These receptors all stem from a human donor in good health (CMV status not recorded). Some clones in this sample may be carry-over from other donors' samples. Both conserved end residues are part of each CDR3. The order of the fields is CDR3 DNA, CDR3 protein, V gene, D gene, clone size, J gene. A D gene is named only where the DNA matches it firmly. Part of the rows lack a size; the others show once, few, many or a class for expanded clones.

DNA: TGCAGTGTGAACAGGGAGGGAGATACGCAGTATTTT
CDR3: CSVNREGDTQYF
V: TRBV20-1
D: -
size: few
J: TRBJ2-3

DNA: TGTGCCAGTAGTATTGGGAGCTCTGGGGCCAACGTCCTGACTTTC
CDR3: CASSIGSSGANVLTF
V: TRBV19
D: -
size: many
J: TRBJ2-6

DNA: TGTGCCAGCAGCTTGGCCGACGGGGCCAAAAACATTCAGTACTTC
CDR3: CASSLADGAKNIQYF
V: TRBV7-4
D: -
size: few
J: TRBJ2-4

DNA: TGTGCCAGCAGTAGACTAGCGGGAGGCACCGGGGAGCTGTTTTTT
CDR3: CASSRLAGGTGELFF
V: TRBV28
D: TRBD2
size: few
J: TRBJ2-2

DNA: TGTGCCAGCAGCATATTTCTAGCGGTTAGCTCCTACAATGAGCAGTTCTTC
CDR3: CASSIFLAVSSYNEQFF
V: TRBV5-4
D: TRBD2
size: -
J: TRBJ2-1

DNA: TGTGCCAGCAGTGAATGGGGCGGGGCGTCAGATACGCAGTATTTT
CDR3: CASSEWGGASDTQYF
V: TRBV6-1
D: -
size: -
J: TRBJ2-3

DNA: TGTGCCAGCAGCCTAGGGGGCTACAATCAGCCCCAGCATTTT
CDR3: CASSLGGYNQPQHF
V: TRBV2
D: TRBD1
size: -
J: TRBJ1-5

DNA: TGTGCCAGCCGATTGAGGGGGAGCTCCTACAATGAGCAGTTCTTC
CDR3: CASRLRGSSYNEQFF
V: TRBV6-1
D: -
size: few
J: TRBJ2-1

DNA: TGTGCCAGCAGCCAAGTAGCGGGAGTGTCCTACGAGCAGTACTTC
CDR3: CASSQVAGVSYEQYF
V: TRBV7-2
D: TRBD2
size: many
J: TRBJ2-7

DNA: TGTGCCAGCAGCCCGTCAGCAGTCTCCTACGAGCAGTACTTC
CDR3: CASSPSAVSYEQYF
V: TRBV7-9
D: -
size: -
J: TRBJ2-7

DNA: TGTGCCAGCAGCCCCTGGGACTCCCCGAACACTGAAGCTTTCTTT
CDR3: CASSPWDSPNTEAFF
V: TRBV7-2
D: -
size: many
J: TRBJ1-1

DNA: TGTGCCAGCAGCCCAGGGAGCCAGCAGCCCCAGCATTTT
CDR3: CASSPGSQQPQHF
V: TRBV12-3/TRBV12-4
D: -
size: many
J: TRBJ1-5

DNA: TGTGCCAGCAGCCCACCTATGTCAGAGACCCAGTACTTC
CDR3: CASSPPMSETQYF
V: TRBV7-2
D: -
size: few
J: TRBJ2-5

DNA: TGCGCCAGCAGTCAAACTACAGGGCATGGATATGGCTACACCTTC
CDR3: CASSQTTGHGYGYTF
V: TRBV5-1
D: -
size: -
J: TRBJ1-2

DNA: TGCGCCAGCAGCATAAAAGGGGTCATCGGTGAGCAGTTCTTC
CDR3: CASSIKGVIGEQFF
V: TRBV5-1
D: -
size: few
J: TRBJ2-1

DNA: TGTGCCAGCAGCTTGGATCAGGGGCCCTATGGCTACACCTTC
CDR3: CASSLDQGPYGYTF
V: TRBV5-5
D: -
size: -
J: TRBJ1-2

DNA: TGTGCCAGCAGCCAACTGGATAGACGACTCTCTAATGAAAAACTGTTTTTT
CDR3: CASSQLDRRLSNEKLFF
V: TRBV5-6
D: -
size: many
J: TRBJ1-4

DNA: TGCGCCAGCAGCTTGGACAGTCGATCCTACGAGCAGTACTTC
CDR3: CASSLDSRSYEQYF
V: TRBV5-1
D: -
size: -
J: TRBJ2-7

DNA: TGCAGTGCTAGAGTTGACAGGGCGGCGAGACTGTTTTTT
CDR3: CSARVDRAARLFF
V: TRBV20-1
D: TRBD1
size: -
J: TRBJ1-4

DNA: TGTGCCAGCAGGATGGACAGCAGTAATTCACCCCTCCACTTT
CDR3: CASRMDSSNSPLHF
V: TRBV6-1
D: -
size: many
J: TRBJ1-6

DNA: TGTGCCAGCAGCCCCCGGGGCCGACAAACTAACTATGGCTACACCTTC
CDR3: CASSPRGRQTNYGYTF
V: TRBV7-2
D: -
size: many
J: TRBJ1-2

DNA: TGTGCCAGTAGTATAGGGGACAGAGATACGCAGTATTTT
CDR3: CASSIGDRDTQYF
V: TRBV19
D: TRBD1
size: few
J: TRBJ2-3

DNA: TGTGCCAGCTCACCGGTCGGGCTCTACTACGAGCAGTACTTC
CDR3: CASSPVGLYYEQYF
V: TRBV18
D: -
size: -
J: TRBJ2-7

DNA: TGTGCCAGCAGTGGGACTAGCGAGCCGTACAATGAGCAGTTCTTC
CDR3: CASSGTSEPYNEQFF
V: TRBV2
D: TRBD2
size: few
J: TRBJ2-1

DNA: TGTGCCAGCAGTGACGAGACCCAGTACTTC
CDR3: CASSDETQYF
V: TRBV2
D: -
size: many
J: TRBJ2-5

DNA: TGTGCCAGCAGCTTAGGACACCTCGCATCCGCTAATTCACCCCTCCACTTT
CDR3: CASSLGHLASANSPLHF
V: TRBV7-2
D: -
size: many
J: TRBJ1-6

DNA: TGCGCCAGCAGCCAAGACTGGAGGGACATTCCCGCTGAAGCTTTCTTT
CDR3: CASSQDWRDIPAEAFF
V: TRBV4-1
D: -
size: few
J: TRBJ1-1

DNA: TGTGCCAGCAGCTCCCGTGTCGGGAGTTGGAACAATGAGCAGTTCTTC
CDR3: CASSSRVGSWNNEQFF
V: TRBV7-3
D: -
size: -
J: TRBJ2-1

DNA: TGTGCCAGCAGCCCCGGGGTTGGTGGAAATAATTCACCCCTCCACTTT
CDR3: CASSPGVGGNNSPLHF
V: TRBV4-2
D: -
size: -
J: TRBJ1-6

DNA: TGCAGTGCTAGTGTCAGGGGGTATGGCTACACCTTC
CDR3: CSASVRGYGYTF
V: TRBV20-1
D: TRBD1
size: few
J: TRBJ1-2

DNA: TGTGCCAGTAGATCAGGGGGCACACTTGGGGCCAACGTCCTGACTTTC
CDR3: CASRSGGTLGANVLTF
V: TRBV19
D: TRBD1
size: few
J: TRBJ2-6

DNA: TGTGCCAGCATCCTAGTGGGCAGAGCCTCCACAGATACGCAGTATTTT
CDR3: CASILVGRASTDTQYF
V: TRBV13
D: -
size: few
J: TRBJ2-3

DNA: TGCAGCGTTGCAAGAGGACAGGGGAGCACAGATACGCAGTATTTT
CDR3: CSVARGQGSTDTQYF
V: TRBV29-1
D: TRBD1
size: few
J: TRBJ2-3

DNA: TGTGCCAGCAGCATGACAGGGCTGAACACTGAAGCTTTCTTT
CDR3: CASSMTGLNTEAFF
V: TRBV7-9
D: TRBD1
size: many
J: TRBJ1-1

DNA: TGTGCCATCAGTGAGTCGACCGGGTTGAGTTATCAGCCCCAGCATTTT
CDR3: CAISESTGLSYQPQHF
V: TRBV10-3
D: -
size: -
J: TRBJ1-5

DNA: TGTGCCAGCAGCCCAGGGCCGTACAGGGGCAATGAGCAGTTCTTC
CDR3: CASSPGPYRGNEQFF
V: TRBV28
D: TRBD1
size: -
J: TRBJ2-1

DNA: TGTGCCAGCAGCTTTCGCCCCCTAGGACAGGGGGGAGGAGAGACCCAGTACTTC
CDR3: CASSFRPLGQGGGETQYF
V: TRBV6-5
D: TRBD1
size: few
J: TRBJ2-5

DNA: TGTGCCAGCAGTTTTTCGGGACTAGCATCCTACGAGCAGTACTTC
CDR3: CASSFSGLASYEQYF
V: TRBV12-3/TRBV12-4
D: TRBD2
size: -
J: TRBJ2-7

DNA: TGTGCCAGCAGACCTGGACAGGGTTCAACGCCCTACGAGCAGTACTTC
CDR3: CASRPGQGSTPYEQYF
V: TRBV6-6
D: TRBD1
size: few
J: TRBJ2-7

DNA: TGCAGTGCTATAGGGCCGGTCACCGGGGAGCTGTTTTTT
CDR3: CSAIGPVTGELFF
V: TRBV20-1
D: -
size: many
J: TRBJ2-2

DNA: TGTGCCAGCAGCCACCTAGCGGGAGGTGGCTACGAGCAGTACTTC
CDR3: CASSHLAGGGYEQYF
V: TRBV13
D: TRBD2
size: -
J: TRBJ2-7

DNA: TGTGCCAGCAGTGAACGAGGGAGTCGGGATGGCTACACCTTC
CDR3: CASSERGSRDGYTF
V: TRBV2
D: -
size: few
J: TRBJ1-2

DNA: TGTGCCAGTAGTATCGGCGGGGGTACCTACGAGCAGTACTTC
CDR3: CASSIGGGTYEQYF
V: TRBV19
D: TRBD2
size: few
J: TRBJ2-7

DNA: TGTGCCAGTACGGGACAGGGAGGGGGTCAGCCCCAGCATTTT
CDR3: CASTGQGGGQPQHF
V: TRBV19
D: TRBD1
size: few
J: TRBJ1-5

DNA: TGTGCCAGCAGCTTGGGAGGGGATCGGACCGGGGAGCTGTTTTTT
CDR3: CASSLGGDRTGELFF
V: TRBV5-6
D: -
size: -
J: TRBJ2-2

DNA: TGTGCCAGCCGGGACCAAGACACAGATACGCAGTATTTT
CDR3: CASRDQDTDTQYF
V: TRBV6-5
D: -
size: many
J: TRBJ2-3

DNA: TGCAGCGTTGAAGCCTTGACGAACACTGAAGCTTTCTTT
CDR3: CSVEALTNTEAFF
V: TRBV29-1
D: -
size: -
J: TRBJ1-1